Listed below are T cell receptor beta chains from one sample, sequenced in a study of technical replicates of blood from a few donors. The table came from immunoSEQ multiplex PCR; TCRdb's copy has only in-frame clones and leaves some out. This sample has 76,000 or so clones, with around 90% found just once. Material for sequencing was T cells isolated from PBMCs. The receptors originated from a human donor in good health. Both conserved end residues are part of each CDR3. The order of the fields is J gene, clone size, V gene, CDR3 protein. Clone size is given for some rows only: seen once, a few or many times, or a class if the clone is expanded.

j_call: TRBJ1-1; clone_size: -; v_call: TRBV11-3; cdr3_aa: CASSLGTRAADTEAFF
j_call: TRBJ2-3; clone_size: -; v_call: TRBV15; cdr3_aa: CATSRRVYSTDTQYF
j_call: TRBJ1-1; clone_size: -; v_call: TRBV5-6; cdr3_aa: CASSLSDRQAAFF
j_call: TRBJ2-5; clone_size: -; v_call: TRBV14; cdr3_aa: CASSRKRGDSETQYF
j_call: TRBJ2-7; clone_size: -; v_call: TRBV6-5; cdr3_aa: CASSYDRGRAYEQYF
j_call: TRBJ1-1; clone_size: -; v_call: TRBV29-1; cdr3_aa: CSVEVPGRIGTEAFF
j_call: TRBJ2-1; clone_size: -; v_call: TRBV6-6; cdr3_aa: CASLAGGRYEQFF
j_call: TRBJ2-5; clone_size: -; v_call: TRBV5-1; cdr3_aa: CASSLGTGDPQETQYF
j_call: TRBJ1-2; clone_size: -; v_call: TRBV7-8; cdr3_aa: CASSYRTIGAGGGGYTF
j_call: TRBJ2-7; clone_size: -; v_call: TRBV28; cdr3_aa: CASSLAPQAGGYEQYF
j_call: TRBJ2-3; clone_size: -; v_call: TRBV5-4; cdr3_aa: CASSLTREDTQYF
j_call: TRBJ2-7; clone_size: -; v_call: TRBV6-5; cdr3_aa: CASSYTVGDRNYEQYF
j_call: TRBJ2-7; clone_size: -; v_call: TRBV2; cdr3_aa: CASSGDSREQYF
j_call: TRBJ1-1; clone_size: -; v_call: TRBV11-3; cdr3_aa: CASSLTLQGTEAFF
j_call: TRBJ1-1; clone_size: -; v_call: TRBV4-2; cdr3_aa: CASSQGMRDSKTPNTEAFF
j_call: TRBJ2-1; clone_size: -; v_call: TRBV6-6; cdr3_aa: CASRSPTGDSHNEQFF
j_call: TRBJ2-7; clone_size: -; v_call: TRBV27; cdr3_aa: CASIKSGQGIHEQYF
j_call: TRBJ2-3; clone_size: -; v_call: TRBV5-4; cdr3_aa: CASSPNTGGRADTQYF
j_call: TRBJ2-7; clone_size: -; v_call: TRBV7-8; cdr3_aa: CASSPTGTVTYEQYF
j_call: TRBJ1-1; clone_size: -; v_call: TRBV10-2; cdr3_aa: CASSKQGDTEAFF
j_call: TRBJ1-1; clone_size: -; v_call: TRBV5-6; cdr3_aa: CASSSNPGDVEAFF
j_call: TRBJ1-2; clone_size: -; v_call: TRBV27; cdr3_aa: CASSLRGHNYGYTF
j_call: TRBJ1-5; clone_size: -; v_call: TRBV7-9; cdr3_aa: CASSYQGNQPQHF
j_call: TRBJ2-7; clone_size: -; v_call: TRBV6-5; cdr3_aa: CASSHYGQSSYEQYF
j_call: TRBJ1-2; clone_size: -; v_call: TRBV5-1; cdr3_aa: CASSDQGVDGYTF
j_call: TRBJ2-5; clone_size: once; v_call: TRBV10-1; cdr3_aa: CASSEVGHTETQYF
j_call: TRBJ2-7; clone_size: -; v_call: TRBV7-2; cdr3_aa: CASSLAPRSPYEQYF
j_call: TRBJ2-4; clone_size: -; v_call: TRBV5-5; cdr3_aa: CASSRTRNIQYF
j_call: TRBJ2-1; clone_size: -; v_call: TRBV5-4; cdr3_aa: CASSPLTSGRSINEQFF
j_call: TRBJ1-1; clone_size: -; v_call: TRBV27; cdr3_aa: CASTGQGRTEAFF
j_call: TRBJ2-7; clone_size: -; v_call: TRBV14; cdr3_aa: CASSQGPGTGYEQYF
j_call: TRBJ2-7; clone_size: -; v_call: TRBV5-6; cdr3_aa: CASSWYNEQYF
j_call: TRBJ2-5; clone_size: -; v_call: TRBV7-7; cdr3_aa: CASSRDRQETQYF
j_call: TRBJ1-2; clone_size: -; v_call: TRBV23-1; cdr3_aa: CASSPGQNYGYTF
j_call: TRBJ2-7; clone_size: few; v_call: TRBV7-2; cdr3_aa: CASSLSGLAGIYEQYF
j_call: TRBJ2-7; clone_size: -; v_call: TRBV12-5; cdr3_aa: CASAASGMISEQYF
j_call: TRBJ2-7; clone_size: -; v_call: TRBV11-2; cdr3_aa: CASSNTRLGEQYF
j_call: TRBJ2-7; clone_size: -; v_call: TRBV28; cdr3_aa: CASGNSGNTYEQYF
j_call: TRBJ2-1; clone_size: -; v_call: TRBV25-1; cdr3_aa: CASSDLAGAASNEQFF
j_call: TRBJ2-7; clone_size: -; v_call: TRBV4-1; cdr3_aa: CASSQGTQGPYEQYF
j_call: TRBJ1-6; clone_size: -; v_call: TRBV5-6; cdr3_aa: CASSSRQTHSPLHF
j_call: TRBJ2-3; clone_size: -; v_call: TRBV2; cdr3_aa: CASSVGLAGVAQYF
j_call: TRBJ2-5; clone_size: -; v_call: TRBV7-4; cdr3_aa: CASSFPRAPEETQYF
j_call: TRBJ1-3; clone_size: -; v_call: TRBV7-9; cdr3_aa: CASSFFSVRRGNTIYF
j_call: TRBJ2-7; clone_size: once; v_call: TRBV19; cdr3_aa: CASSTGGTYEQYF
j_call: TRBJ1-3; clone_size: -; v_call: TRBV10-3; cdr3_aa: CAIGASENTIYF
j_call: TRBJ2-7; clone_size: -; v_call: TRBV19; cdr3_aa: CASSIRTRSYEQYF
j_call: TRBJ2-2; clone_size: -; v_call: TRBV7-8; cdr3_aa: CASSLQGGGNTGELFF
j_call: TRBJ1-2; clone_size: -; v_call: TRBV5-5; cdr3_aa: CASSPPRYGYTF
j_call: TRBJ1-1; clone_size: once; v_call: TRBV10-3; cdr3_aa: CAISESRGDRGLAFF
j_call: TRBJ2-7; clone_size: -; v_call: TRBV6-1; cdr3_aa: CASIASAARYEQYF